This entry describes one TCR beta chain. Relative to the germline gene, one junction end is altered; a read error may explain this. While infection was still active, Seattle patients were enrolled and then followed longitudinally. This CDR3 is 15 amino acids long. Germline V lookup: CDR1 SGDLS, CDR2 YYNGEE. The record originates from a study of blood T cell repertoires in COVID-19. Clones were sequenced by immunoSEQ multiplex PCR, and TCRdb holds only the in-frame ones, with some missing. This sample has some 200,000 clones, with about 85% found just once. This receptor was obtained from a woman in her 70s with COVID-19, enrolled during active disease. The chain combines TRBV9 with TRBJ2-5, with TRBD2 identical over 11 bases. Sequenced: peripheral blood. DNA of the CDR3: TGTGCCAGCACCCGACTAGCGGGGATCGGAGAGCCCCAGTACTTC. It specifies CASTRLAGIGEPQYF.